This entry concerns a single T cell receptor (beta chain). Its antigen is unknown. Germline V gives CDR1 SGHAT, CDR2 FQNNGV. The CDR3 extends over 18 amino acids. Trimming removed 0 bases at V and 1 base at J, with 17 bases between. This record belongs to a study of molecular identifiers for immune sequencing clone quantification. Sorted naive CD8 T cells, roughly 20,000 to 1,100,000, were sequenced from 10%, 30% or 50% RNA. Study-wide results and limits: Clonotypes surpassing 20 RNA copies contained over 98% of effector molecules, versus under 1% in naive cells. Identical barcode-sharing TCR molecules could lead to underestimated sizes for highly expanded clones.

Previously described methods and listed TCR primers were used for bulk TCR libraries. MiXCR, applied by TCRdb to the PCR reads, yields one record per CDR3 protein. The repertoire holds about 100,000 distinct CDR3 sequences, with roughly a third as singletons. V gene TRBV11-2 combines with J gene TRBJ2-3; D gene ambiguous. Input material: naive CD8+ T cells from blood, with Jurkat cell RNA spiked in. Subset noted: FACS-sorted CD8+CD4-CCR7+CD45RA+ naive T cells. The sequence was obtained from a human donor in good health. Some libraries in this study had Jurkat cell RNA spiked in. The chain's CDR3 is CASSLDRPIAPGTDTQYF. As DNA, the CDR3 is TGTGCCAGCAGCTTAGACAGGCCAATAGCTCCTGGCACAGATACGCAGTATTTT. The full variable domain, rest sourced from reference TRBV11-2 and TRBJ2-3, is EAGVAQSPRYKIIEKRQSVAFWCNPISGHATLYWYQQILGQGPKLLIQFQNNGVVDDSQLPKDRFSAERLKGVDSTLKIQPAKLEDSAVYLCASSLDRPIAPGTDTQYFGPGTRLTVL.